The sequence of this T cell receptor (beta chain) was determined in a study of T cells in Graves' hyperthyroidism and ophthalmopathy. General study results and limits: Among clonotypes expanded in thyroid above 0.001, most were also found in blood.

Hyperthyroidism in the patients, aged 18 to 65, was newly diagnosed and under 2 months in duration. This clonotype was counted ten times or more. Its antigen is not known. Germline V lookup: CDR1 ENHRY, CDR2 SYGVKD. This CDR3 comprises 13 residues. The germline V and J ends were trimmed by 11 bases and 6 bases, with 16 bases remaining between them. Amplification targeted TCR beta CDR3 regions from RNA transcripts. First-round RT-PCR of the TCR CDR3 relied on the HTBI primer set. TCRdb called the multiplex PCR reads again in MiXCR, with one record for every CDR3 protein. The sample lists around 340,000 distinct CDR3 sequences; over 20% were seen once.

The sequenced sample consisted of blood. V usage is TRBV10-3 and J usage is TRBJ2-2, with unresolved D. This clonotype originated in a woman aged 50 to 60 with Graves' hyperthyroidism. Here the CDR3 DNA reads TGTGCCGTCCGACTCGAGAGTCCCGGGGAGCTGTTTTTT. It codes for CAVRLESPGELFF.